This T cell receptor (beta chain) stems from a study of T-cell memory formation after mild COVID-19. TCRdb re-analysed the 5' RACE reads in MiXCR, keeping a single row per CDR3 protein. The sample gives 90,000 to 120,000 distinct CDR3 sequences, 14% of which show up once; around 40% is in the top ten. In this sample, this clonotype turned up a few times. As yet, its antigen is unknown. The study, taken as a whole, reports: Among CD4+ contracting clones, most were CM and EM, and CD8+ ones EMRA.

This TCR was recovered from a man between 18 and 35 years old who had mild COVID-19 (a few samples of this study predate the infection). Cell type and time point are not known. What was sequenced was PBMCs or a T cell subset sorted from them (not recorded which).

CDR3 coding DNA: TGTGCCAGCAGGTGGACTAGCGGGGGCCAAGAGACCCAGTACTTC. Translation: CASRWTSGGQETQYF. The chain is built from TRBV2 and TRBJ2-5, with 13 bases aligning to TRBD2. The V and J ends lost 6 bases and 1 base, in that order; junction bases with no gene match: 2. In germline, CDR1 is SNHLY, CDR2 FYNNEI. The CDR3 runs to 15 residues. Together with reference TRBV2 and TRBJ2-5, the CDR3 gives the full variable domain: EPEVTQTPSHQVTQMGQEVILRCVPISNHLYFYWYRQILGQKVEFLVSFYNNEISEKSEIFDDQFSVERPDGSNFTLKIRSTKLEDSAMYFCASRWTSGGQETQYFGPGTRLLVL.